A single sample gave rise to the 15 T cell receptor beta chains below, sequenced in a study of T-cell reconstitution after alpha-beta-depleted transplantation in children. Points from the study as a whole: Newly made T cells mostly supplied T-cell counts and diversity one year after transplant.

Unique molecular identifiers were incorporated during preparation of the TCRbeta library. TCRdb reprocessed the PCR reads with MiXCR, giving one entry per CDR3 protein. The sample holds around 270,000 distinct CDR3 sequences, around 7.3% seen once. Their target antigens are unknown. Sample: peripheral blood, taken 360 days after TCRalphabeta/CD19-depleted stem cell transplant. These receptors came from a female patient between 2 and 15 years old who had a stem cell transplant for Fanconi anemia, so the T cells may come from the graft donor.

This clonotype was detected ten times or more. V is TRBV12-3 or TRBV12-4 and J is TRBJ1-6; TRBD1 might be the D (5 bases). This CDR3 is 14 amino acids long. Trimming removed 3 bases from V and 4 bases from J, with 7 bases in between. The chain's CDR3 is CASSLGQYNSPLHF. The CDR3 bases are TGTGCCAGCAGTTTGGGGCAGTATAATTCACCCCTCCACTTT.

This clonotype occurred many times. J is TRBJ1-2 and V is TRBV3-1; D may be TRBD1 (5 bases). The CDR3 totals 15 residues. Trimming cost V 1 base and J 4 bases, with 13 bases left between them. Germline CDR1 reads LGHDT; CDR2 reads YNNKEL (reference sequence). The CDR3, as DNA: TGTGCCAGCAGCCAAGGACCGGGACGGATCTATGGCTACACCTTC. Protein product: CASSQGPGRIYGYTF.

This clonotype was observed a handful of times. The chain combines TRBV7-6 with TRBJ2-2, with D unclear. CDR3 size: 16 residues. V was clipped by 1 base and J by 6 bases, with 15 bases between them. From germline, CDR1 is SGHVS and CDR2 FNYEAQ. CDR3 protein: CASSLGASYAAGELFF. CDR3 bases: TGTGCCAGCAGCTTAGGGGCCTCATACGCCGCCGGGGAGCTGTTTTTT.

This clonotype was seen many times. This chain joins TRBV20-1 and TRBJ1-2, with D tentatively TRBD1 (6 bases). The CDR3 extends over 11 amino acids. Trimming removed 7 bases at V and 6 bases at J, with 12 bases between. The germline gives CDR1 DFQATT, CDR2 SNEGSKA (reference sequence). DNA for the CDR3: TGCAGTGTTGGCAGGGACAATGGCTACACCTTC. Residues: CSVGRDNGYTF.

In this sample, this clonotype turned up many times. V and J are TRBV5-1 and TRBJ1-1, with D perhaps TRBD1 (5 bases). Germline values: CDR1 SGHRS, CDR2 YFSETQ. Trimming cost V 0 bases and J 0 bases, with 9 bases left between them. This CDR3 comprises 15 residues. The CDR3 nucleotides read TGCGCCAGCAGCTTGGATGGGGCAATGAACACTGAAGCTTTCTTT. It specifies CASSLDGAMNTEAFF.

This clonotype was observed at least ten times. The V call is TRBV28, the J call TRBJ2-7; perhaps TRBD1 as D (5 bases). Germline V gives CDR1 MDHEN, CDR2 SYDVKM. The ends were cut back, 8 bases at V and 7 bases at J, with 15 bases in the middle. The CDR3 is 12 amino acids. The CDR3 nucleotides read TGTGCCAGCGGGCAGGGTATGGGGGAGCAGTACTTC. It encodes CASGQGMGEQYF.

V gene TRBV6-2 or TRBV6-3 combines with J gene TRBJ1-1, with D tentatively TRBD1 (6 bases). Germline assignment: CDR1 MNHEY and CDR2 SVGEGT. The germline V and J ends were trimmed by 7 bases and 9 bases, with 21 bases remaining between them. The CDR3 loop spans 14 amino acids. This chain's CDR3 is CASKGDPKPDKAFF. The CDR3 DNA reads as TGTGCCAGCAAGGGGGATCCCAAACCGGACAAAGCTTTCTTT.

In this sample, this clonotype turned up many times. The chain carries TRBV11-2 and TRBJ2-1; D perhaps matches TRBD2 (6 bases). The V gene lost 3 bases and the J gene lost 4 bases, with 13 bases spanning the gap. Germline assignment: CDR1 SGHAT and CDR2 FQNNGV. CDR3 length equals 15 residues. The CDR3 loop is CASSFSGTGYNEQFF. The CDR3 coding sequence is TGTGCCAGCAGCTTTTCCGGGACTGGATACAATGAGCAGTTCTTC.

This clonotype was counted ten times or more. The CDR3 spells CATSGVGYNEQFF. CDR3 coding DNA: TGTGCCACCAGTGGAGTTGGGTACAATGAGCAGTTCTTC. The V call is TRBV24-1, the J call TRBJ2-1; D is unresolved. Germline V CDR1 and CDR2: KGHDR, SFDVKD. This CDR3 is 13 amino acids long. Trimming pared 5 bases from V and 4 bases from J, leaving 8 bases between.

The table lists this clonotype with many counts. The chain employs TRBV5-6 and TRBJ2-2, with D tentatively TRBD1 (6 bases). CDR1 is SGHDT and CDR2 is YYEEEE in the germline V gene. The length of the CDR3 is 15 residues. V lost 0 bases to trimming and J lost 3 bases, with 9 bases between them. CDR3 in DNA: TGTGCCAGCAGCTTGGTGGGGGCAGACACCGGGGAGCTGTTTTTT. It codes for CASSLVGADTGELFF.

This clonotype was recorded at least ten times. The chain is built from TRBV6-5 and TRBJ2-1; 9 bases agree with TRBD1. Germline V gives CDR1 MNHEY, CDR2 SVGAGI. The CDR3 sequence is 15 residues long. J gave up 7 bases and V 0 bases, and 4 bases lay outside the gene matches. The CDR3 reads CASSYSGQGRNEQFF. In DNA, the CDR3 is TGTGCCAGCAGTTACTCGGGACAGGGAAGGAATGAGCAGTTCTTC.

This clonotype showed up just a few times. The chain couples TRBV20-1 to TRBJ1-1, with no clear D. The V gene lost 2 bases and the J gene lost 2 bases, with 24 bases spanning the gap. The V gene's germline CDR1 is DFQATT and CDR2 SNEGSKA (reference sequence). CDR3 length: 18 residues. CDR3 sequence (DNA): TGCAGTGCTAGACCGACACGGAGGGAAGATAGGAGAAACACTGAAGCTTTCTTT. Its translation is CSARPTRREDRRNTEAFF.

This chain uses TRBV6-5 with TRBJ2-5; 11 bases are a match to TRBD1. With V trimmed by 7 bases and J by 4 bases, 8 bases remained unmatched. CDR1 and CDR2 (germline): MNHEY, SVGAGI. There are 15 residues in the CDR3. The CDR3 DNA follows: TGTGCCAGCACTTCAGGACAGGGGGCAAGAGAGACCCAGTACTTC. Translated, it gives CASTSGQGARETQYF.

This clonotype was found many times. The chain is built from TRBV9 and TRBJ2-3; possible D gene TRBD2, 6 bases. V lost 4 bases to trimming and J lost 6 bases, with 9 bases between them. Looked up from germline, CDR1 is SGDLS and CDR2 is YYNGEE. The CDR3 contains 12 residues. CDR3 nucleotide sequence: TGTGCCAGCAGCCCCCTAGCGGATACGCAGTATTTT. This codes for CASSPLADTQYF.

This clonotype occurred many times. Here the CDR3 DNA reads TGCGCCAGCAGCCACCCTCTTAGCGGGGGGTCGTCCTACAATGAGCAGTTCTTC. Translation gives CASSHPLSGGSSYNEQFF. The V gene is TRBV5-1, the J gene TRBJ2-1, with 10 nucleotides matching TRBD2. The V segment lost 4 bases and the J segment 1 base; nucleotides outside the gene matches: 11. CDR1 SGHRS and CDR2 YFSETQ come from the germline V gene. The CDR3 has 18 amino acids.